One and the same sample provided the 21 T cell receptor beta chains below, sequenced in a study of cytomegalovirus exposure and HLA in healthy donors. The study ran its PCR with 60 Vbeta and 13 Jbeta primers. TCRdb's table, derived via immunoSEQ multiplex PCR, lists solely in-frame clones and lacks some. Among about 120,000 clones listed, under 70% were seen once. Source material: PBMCs. Every receptor here comes from a young man in good health and CMV-seronegative.

The gene calls are TRBV5-1 and TRBJ1-5; D is unclear. This CDR3 region has 11 residues. Trimming pared 4 bases from V and 4 bases from J, leaving 3 bases between. The germline CDR1 and CDR2 sequences are SGHRS and YFSETQ. CDR3 protein: CASSLNQPQHF. The CDR3 region has the DNA TGCGCCAGCAGCCTGAATCAGCCCCAGCATTTT.

This chain connects TRBV25-1 to TRBJ1-3, with a possible D match to TRBD1 (6 bases). V was trimmed by 10 bases and J by 4 bases, leaving 14 bases between them. From germline, CDR1 is MGHDK and CDR2 SYGVNS. The CDR3 loop spans 13 amino acids. CDR3 DNA sequence: TGTGCCACACAGGGAACGTTCGGAAACACCATATATTTT. It is translated as CATQGTFGNTIYF. Using reference TRBV25-1 and TRBJ1-3 for the parts outside the CDR3, the full variable domain is EADIYQTPRYLVIGTGKKITLECSQTMGHDKMYWYQQDPGMELHLIHYSYGVNSTEKGDLSSESTVSRIRTEHFPLTLESARPSHTSQYLCATQGTFGNTIYFGEGSWLTVV.

This clone was observed a handful of times. The chain is built from TRBV6-6 and TRBJ2-1; 8 nucleotides line up with TRBD2. Germline lookup yields CDR1 MNHNY and CDR2 SVGAGI (reference sequence). The length of the CDR3 is 15 residues. Trimming removed 6 bases from V and 5 bases from J; junction bases left unmatched: 9. The CDR3 protein is CASRTRGGLHNEQFF. DNA for the CDR3: TGTGCCAGCAGGACTCGGGGGGGCCTGCACAATGAGCAGTTCTTC.

The chain links TRBV4-1 to TRBJ1-1, with D perhaps matching TRBD1 (5 bases). Germline CDR1 and CDR2: MGHRA and YSYEKL. Trimming left V 4 bases short and J 4 bases short, with 16 bases between. This CDR3 spans 15 amino acids. CDR3 region: CASSPSPGVSTEAFF. In DNA form, the CDR3 reads TGCGCCAGCAGCCCAAGCCCGGGGGTGAGCACTGAAGCTTTCTTT.

The V call is TRBV7-7, the J call TRBJ1-1; D call uncertain. The V gene's germline CDR1 is SSHAT and CDR2 FNYEAQ (reference sequence). V was cut by 0 bases and J by 4 bases, with 6 bases left in between. This CDR3 has 13 residues. The CDR3 protein is CASSLARGTEAFF. Written as DNA, the CDR3 is TGTGCCAGCAGCTTAGCGCGGGGCACTGAAGCTTTCTTT.

The rearrangement uses TRBV7-2 and TRBJ2-1, with TRBD2 matching over 9 bases. Per the germline V gene, CDR1 is SGHTA and CDR2 is FQGNSA. The CDR3 is 15 residues long. V shed 3 bases, J shed 5 bases, and the junction held 5 bases outside the gene matches. CDR3 in DNA: TGTGCCAGCAGCTTCGATTCTAGCGGGAACAATGAGCAGTTCTTC. This codes for CASSFDSSGNNEQFF.

The genes are TRBV6-6 and TRBJ2-3; D might be TRBD1 (6 bases). V shed 11 bases and J shed 4 bases, with 16 bases lying between them. The CDR3 runs to 13 residues. CDR1 is MNHNY and CDR2 is SVGAGI in the germline V gene (reference sequence). CDR3: CAGNRALADTQYF. In DNA, the CDR3 is TGTGCCGGCAACAGGGCCCTCGCAGATACGCAGTATTTT.

Concerning this clone: Additional DNA sequences in this sample encode the identical CDR3. The rearrangement uses TRBV30 and TRBJ1-4; 7 bases fit TRBD1. With V trimmed by 0 bases and J by 8 bases, 6 bases remained unmatched. CDR3 length equals 14 residues. Germline V gene sequence: CDR1 GTSNPN, CDR2 SVGIG (reference sequence). CDR3 region: CAWSVGRGNEKLFF. CDR3 in DNA: TGTGCCTGGAGTGTAGGCAGGGGGAACGAAAAACTGTTTTTT.

J is TRBJ2-7 and V is TRBV5-6; D remains unclear. The CDR3 spans 13 residues. Germline loops: CDR1 SGHDT, CDR2 YYEEEE. V lost 7 bases and J 3 bases, leaving 14 bases between the germline ends. This chain's CDR3 is CASSRLNRYEQYF. Here the CDR3 DNA reads TGTGCCAGCTCGAGGCTCAATCGCTACGAGCAGTACTTC.

The gene calls are TRBV19 and TRBJ2-7; D gene unclear. V was shortened by 8 bases and J by 0 bases, with 8 bases between the two germline ends. The CDR3 covers 12 residues. CDR1 is LNHDA, CDR2 SQIVND, per germline (reference sequence). CDR3 nucleotide sequence: TGTGCCAGTGCGACTCACTCCTACGAGCAGTACTTC. Amino acid sequence: CASATHSYEQYF.

The V gene is TRBV5-1, the J gene TRBJ2-1; D not certain. This CDR3 has 13 amino acids. V shed 0 bases and J shed 4 bases, with 5 bases lying between them. Germline CDR1 is SGHRS and CDR2 is YFSETQ. In DNA, the CDR3 is TGCGCCAGCAGCTTGGACAGATACAATGAGCAGTTCTTC. Translation: CASSLDRYNEQFF.

The rearrangement joins TRBV5-1 to TRBJ1-4, with 9 bases aligning to TRBD1. With 0 bases clipped from V and 2 bases from J, the junction kept 2 bases outside the gene matches. The CDR3 is made up of 16 amino acids. Germline-derived CDR1 and CDR2 are SGHRS and YFSETQ. The CDR3 bases are TGCGCCAGCAGCTTGGGGACAGGGGCGACTAATGAAAAACTGTTTTTT. Protein: CASSLGTGATNEKLFF.

The chain uses TRBV7-9 and TRBJ1-2; TRBD1 matches at 9 bases. Losses at the gene ends were 4 bases for V and 7 bases for J; bases not matched to a gene: 10. Per germline, CDR1 SEHNR and CDR2 FQNEAQ (reference sequence). The CDR3 consists of 15 residues. Here the CDR3 reads CASSWGGTGSSGYTF. In DNA form, the CDR3 reads TGTGCCAGCAGCTGGGGTGGGACAGGGAGCTCTGGCTACACCTTC.

This clone was observed a handful of times. V is TRBV12-2 and J is TRBJ1-1; TRBD1 reflects the table's D call only, with no check against the DNA. TRBV12-2 is shown as a pseudogene. This CDR3 has 12 residues. CDR3 sequence: CASRRGTGEAFF. The DNA of the CDR3 is TGTGCAAGTCGCAGGGGGACAGGCGAAGCTTTCTTT.

The chain recombines TRBV28 with TRBJ1-6, with D tentatively TRBD1 (6 bases). The germline V gene encodes CDR1 MDHEN and CDR2 SYDVKM. The germline V and J ends were trimmed by 4 bases and 10 bases, with 11 bases remaining between them. The CDR3 has 13 amino acids. The CDR3 protein is CASSSRDISPLHF. The CDR3 region has the DNA TGTGCCAGCAGTTCCCGGGACATATCACCCCTCCACTTT.

Concerning this clone itself: The junction does not match germline at one end; this may be a read error. Other DNA variants within this sample encode the same CDR3. This chain connects TRBV4-1 to TRBJ1-5; TRBD1 might be the D (6 bases). CDR3 length: 14 residues. Germline V gene data show CDR1 as MGHRA and CDR2 as YSYEKL. CDR3 sequence: CASSQQGSNQPQHF. CDR3 nucleotide sequence: TGCGCCAGCAGCCAACAGGGGAGCAATCAGCCCCAGCATTTC.

The V and J genes are TRBV9 and TRBJ2-5, with 9 bases lining up with TRBD2. The CDR3 extends over 15 amino acids. Germline CDR1 is SGDLS and CDR2 is YYNGEE. Trimming removed 3 bases from V and 2 bases from J; junction bases left unmatched: 5. CDR3 loop: CASSAGGGAQETQYF. CDR3 in DNA: TGTGCCAGCAGCGCCGGCGGGGGGGCTCAAGAGACCCAGTACTTC.

The gene calls are TRBV20-1 and TRBJ2-1, with a tentative D call TRBD1 (6 bases). Deletions cut 5 bases from V and 8 bases from J, with 10 bases between. The CDR3 has 11 amino acids. The germline V gene encodes CDR1 DFQATT and CDR2 SNEGSKA (reference sequence). DNA for the CDR3: TGCAGTGCTTCTAAGGGGGATGAGCAGTTCTTC. Translated, it gives CSASKGDEQFF.

V usage is TRBV11-3 and J usage is TRBJ2-3, with 10 positions matching TRBD2. This CDR3 has 16 amino acids. The germline V gene encodes CDR1 SGHNT and CDR2 YENEEA. V dropped 0 bases and J dropped 1; count of bases not matched to a gene: 1. In DNA form, the CDR3 reads TGTGCCAGCAGCTTAGACGGACTAGCGGGCACAGATACGCAGTATTTT. Translation: CASSLDGLAGTDTQYF. Combining the CDR3 with reference TRBV11-3 and TRBJ2-3 gives the whole variable domain EAGVVQSPRYKIIEKKQPVAFWCNPISGHNTLYWYLQNLGQGPELLIRYENEEAVDDSQLPKDRFSAERLKGVDSTLKIQPAELGDSAVYLCASSLDGLAGTDTQYFGPGTRLTVL.

The chain recombines TRBV29-1 with TRBJ1-1, with a tentative D call TRBD1 (6 bases). Germline values: CDR1 SQVTM, CDR2 ANQGSEA. The CDR3 contains 15 residues. V lost 4 bases and J 5 bases, leaving 20 bases between the germline ends. CDR3 sequence: CSVGPGTGFGTEAFF. Written as DNA, the CDR3 is TGCAGCGTTGGCCCGGGCACAGGGTTTGGAACTGAAGCTTTCTTT.

The chain links TRBV7-9 to TRBJ1-5; weak D call: TRBD1 (5 bases). V was cut by 4 bases and J by 0 bases, with 19 bases left in between. The CDR3 runs 18 residues. The germline V gene encodes CDR1 SEHNR and CDR2 FQNEAQ (reference sequence). The CDR3 spells CASSWGVVTGHSNQPQHF. The CDR3 DNA reads TGTGCCAGCAGCTGGGGGGTCGTGACCGGACATAGCAATCAGCCCCAGCATTTT.